These 22 T cell receptor beta chains came from one sample sequenced in a study of blood T cell repertoires in COVID-19. Some clones are missing from TCRdb's copy, which holds only in-frame ones; the method was immunoSEQ multiplex PCR. The data show some 190,000 clones, over 75% seen once. Sequenced: peripheral blood. The receptor source for this set is a woman between 45 and 60 years old with acute or convalescent COVID-19.

The J gene is TRBJ2-3, the V gene TRBV4-3; maybe TRBD2 (6 bases). V lost 2 bases, J lost 6 bases, and 18 bases lay in between. Germline V gives CDR1 LGHNA, CDR2 YSLEER. The CDR3 contains 16 residues. The CDR3 region is CASSQKGRPAPDTQYF. In DNA form, the CDR3 reads TGCGCCAGCAGCCAAAAAGGGAGGCCAGCCCCCGATACGCAGTATTTT.

The table lists this clone with a few counts. This chain links TRBV5-4 with TRBJ2-1; D perhaps matches TRBD2 (7 bases). CDR3 length: 17 residues. V was pared by 4 bases and J by 0 bases, with 17 bases between. Looked up from germline, CDR1 is SGHNT and CDR2 is YYREEE (reference sequence). CDR3 in amino acids: CASSRGGLRNSYNEQFF. DNA for the CDR3: TGTGCCAGCAGCAGGGGGGGACTAAGGAACTCCTACAATGAGCAGTTCTTC.

This CDR3 is CASSEYVGLPNSPLHF. CDR3 bases: TGTGCCAGCAGTGAATACGTCGGACTGCCGAATTCACCCCTCCACTTT. The V and J genes are TRBV25-1 and TRBJ1-6, with D unresolved. Trimming removed 0 bases at V and 7 bases at J, with 13 bases between. There are 16 residues in the CDR3. Looked up from germline, CDR1 is MGHDK and CDR2 is SYGVNS.

This chain connects TRBV28 to TRBJ1-2; D is unclear. Trimming shortened V by 2 bases and J by 4 bases, and 8 bases separated the two germline ends. This CDR3 is built from 13 residues. The germline V gene has CDR1 MDHEN and CDR2 SYDVKM. In DNA, the CDR3 is TGTGCCAGCAGTTTACGCAAGAGCTATGGCTACACCTTC. Protein product: CASSLRKSYGYTF.

J is TRBJ1-5 and V is TRBV6-5, with unresolved D. This CDR3 has 12 amino acids. Trimming left V 10 bases short and J 2 bases short, with 9 bases between. Germline assignment: CDR1 MNHEY and CDR2 SVGAGI. The CDR3 region is CATGEGNQPQHF. The CDR3 region has the DNA TGTGCCACCGGGGAGGGCAATCAGCCCCAGCATTTT.

V and J are TRBV19 and TRBJ1-3; the match to TRBD1 covers 10 bases. J lost 3 bases, V lost 9 bases, and 2 bases had no gene match. Germline CDR1 LNHDA, CDR2 SQIVND (reference sequence). The CDR3 is 13 amino acids. The CDR3 DNA sequence: TGTGCCAGCCGGGACAGGGGTGGAAACACCATATATTTT. The encoded protein is CASRDRGGNTIYF.

The J gene is TRBJ2-1, the V gene TRBV28; D not certain. This CDR3 comprises 13 residues. From germline, CDR1 is MDHEN and CDR2 SYDVKM. V gave up 5 bases and J gave up 6 bases, with 11 bases separating them. CDR3 nucleotide sequence: TGTGCCAGCAGTCTAGGCTACCCCAATGAGCAGTTCTTC. Translating it yields CASSLGYPNEQFF.

The gene calls are TRBV4-1 and TRBJ2-5, with 7 bases identical to TRBD1. The V segment lost 1 base and the J segment 1 base; nucleotides outside the gene matches: 0. CDR1 MGHRA and CDR2 YSYEKL come from the germline V gene. CDR3 length: 14 residues. CDR3 coding DNA: TGCGCCAGCAGCCAAGGGGACAGCCAAGAGACCCAGTACTTC. As protein: CASSQGDSQETQYF.

V usage is TRBV19 and J usage is TRBJ1-1; D unclear. Between the trimmed V and J ends, which lost 3 bases and 4 bases, there was a span of 12 bases. CDR1 is LNHDA, CDR2 SQIVND, per germline (reference sequence). The CDR3 runs to 14 residues. The CDR3 nucleotides read TGTGCCAGTAGTATCGGTAGGGAGCCCACTGAAGCTTTCTTT. It is translated as CASSIGREPTEAFF.

V usage is TRBV27 and J usage is TRBJ1-5; D gene ambiguous. Per germline, CDR1 MNHEY and CDR2 SMNVEV (reference sequence). The CDR3 is made up of 15 amino acids. V gave up 2 bases and J gave up 0 bases, with 8 bases separating them. CDR3 sequence: CASSLEGYSNQPQHF. The CDR3 nucleotides read TGTGCCAGCAGTTTAGAGGGATATAGCAATCAGCCCCAGCATTTT.

The chain couples TRBV27 to TRBJ2-2, with 9 nucleotides matching TRBD1. The germline V gene encodes CDR1 MNHEY and CDR2 SMNVEV (reference sequence). Trimming cost V 9 bases and J 4 bases; bases outside gene matches: 6. The CDR3 totals 14 residues. The CDR3 DNA is TGTGCCAGTGGACAGGGGTCCGGCACCGGGGAGCTGTTTTTT. It yields the protein CASGQGSGTGELFF.

The chain employs TRBV24-1 and TRBJ2-1; D unresolved. This CDR3 region has 15 residues. The V end lost 2 bases, the J end lost 6 bases, and 13 bases lay between the germline ends. Germline lookup yields CDR1 KGHDR and CDR2 SFDVKD. This chain's CDR3 is CATSDWARNRNEQFF. The CDR3 DNA sequence: TGTGCCACCAGTGATTGGGCCCGCAATCGCAATGAGCAGTTCTTC.

This rearrangement joins TRBV5-1 to TRBJ2-7; 7 nucleotides align to TRBD2. V gave up 5 bases and J gave up 0 bases; unmatched junction bases: 11. This CDR3 is 16 amino acids long. Germline CDR1 reads SGHRS; CDR2 reads YFSETQ. The CDR3 nucleotides read TGCGCCAGCAGTCCGGTAGAAGGGAGGGCCTCCTACGAGCAGTACTTC. Encoded protein: CASSPVEGRASYEQYF.

This chain joins TRBV4-3 and TRBJ2-2; 7 bases fit TRBD1. In germline, CDR1 is LGHNA, CDR2 YSLEER. CDR3 length: 15 amino acids. V was clipped by 3 bases and J by 6 bases; unmatched bases: 7. In DNA, the CDR3 is TGCGCCAGCAGCCACCGTAACAGGGGATCCGGGGAGCTGTTTTTT. Protein: CASSHRNRGSGELFF.

This chain connects TRBV7-9 to TRBJ2-3; D possibly corresponds to TRBD2 (6 bases). Trimming stripped 2 bases from V and 5 bases from J, with 14 bases between. The CDR3 runs 15 residues. Germline V gives CDR1 SEHNR, CDR2 FQNEAQ (reference sequence). CDR3 bases: TGTGCCAGCAGCTTACCTACCCGCGGGAAAGATACGCAGTATTTT. Translated, it gives CASSLPTRGKDTQYF. Full variable domain (remainder filled in from reference TRBV7-9 and TRBJ2-3): DTGVSQNPRHKITKRGQNVTFRCDPISEHNRLYWYRQTLGQGPEFLTYFQNEAQLEKSRLLSDRFSAERPKGSFSTLEIQRTEQGDSAMYLCASSLPTRGKDTQYFGPGTRLTVL.

V gene TRBV12-3 or TRBV12-4 combines with J gene TRBJ2-7; tentatively, D is TRBD2 (5 bases). The CDR3 length is 13 residues. Trimming stripped 6 bases from V and 5 bases from J, with 14 bases between. CDR3 bases: TGTGCCAGCAGCCCCGGGATTAGCAACGAGCAGTACTTC. Translated: CASSPGISNEQYF.

This clone showed up just once. The rearrangement joins TRBV24-1 to TRBJ2-1, with a weak D call TRBD2 (6 bases). The V gene lost 3 bases and the J gene lost 12 bases, with 20 bases spanning the gap. The CDR3 has 15 amino acids. Germline CDR1 KGHDR, CDR2 SFDVKD. The CDR3 loop reads CATSDPRSPDGGQFF. CDR3 coding DNA: TGTGCCACCAGTGATCCCCGGTCGCCCGACGGGGGGCAGTTCTTC.

This clone was seen a few times. The chain links TRBV6-6 to TRBJ1-4; the D gene is possibly TRBD1 (6 bases). Germline-derived CDR1 and CDR2 are MNHNY and SVGAGI (reference sequence). V was trimmed by 8 bases and J by 0 bases, leaving 13 bases between them. The CDR3 has 15 residues. DNA of the CDR3: TGTGCCAGCCGAAAGACAGGTGCAACTAATGAAAAACTGTTTTTT. Its protein is CASRKTGATNEKLFF.

The chain recombines TRBV10-2 with TRBJ1-1; D may be TRBD1 (5 bases). Germline lookup yields CDR1 WSHSY and CDR2 SAAADI. This CDR3 comprises 17 residues. The V gene lost 1 base and the J gene lost 3 bases, with 18 bases spanning the gap. The CDR3 loop is CASSEFMGGAWDTEAFF. In DNA, the CDR3 is TGCGCCAGCAGTGAGTTCATGGGCGGGGCTTGGGACACTGAAGCTTTCTTT.

V usage is TRBV6-5 and J usage is TRBJ1-1; a weak D match, TRBD1 (6 bases). Deletions cut 5 bases from V and 8 bases from J, with 15 bases between. Germline-derived CDR1 and CDR2 are MNHEY and SVGAGI. This CDR3 spans 13 amino acids. This CDR3 reads CASSHPRGREAFF. The CDR3 DNA reads TGTGCCAGCAGTCACCCAAGGGGGAGAGAAGCTTTCTTT.

This clone was detected once. The chain employs TRBV9 and TRBJ1-6, with D perhaps TRBD1 (5 bases). The CDR3 consists of 16 residues. V lost 0 bases and J lost 6, with 13 bases in between. The V gene's germline CDR1 is SGDLS and CDR2 YYNGEE. DNA for the CDR3: TGTGCCAGCAGCGTAGTCGATCTGGGGCCTAATTCACCCCTCCACTTT. It translates to CASSVVDLGPNSPLHF.

The chain links TRBV3-1 (or the pseudogene TRBV3-2) to TRBJ1-2; D gene unclear. V was shortened by 0 bases and J by 1 base, with 12 bases between the two germline ends. CDR3 length: 16 residues. Looked up from germline, CDR1 is LGHDT and CDR2 is YNNKEL (reference sequence). The CDR3 nucleotides read TGTGCCAGCAGCCAAGAGAGGAAACCATTTAACTATGGCTACACCTTC. Its protein product is CASSQERKPFNYGYTF.